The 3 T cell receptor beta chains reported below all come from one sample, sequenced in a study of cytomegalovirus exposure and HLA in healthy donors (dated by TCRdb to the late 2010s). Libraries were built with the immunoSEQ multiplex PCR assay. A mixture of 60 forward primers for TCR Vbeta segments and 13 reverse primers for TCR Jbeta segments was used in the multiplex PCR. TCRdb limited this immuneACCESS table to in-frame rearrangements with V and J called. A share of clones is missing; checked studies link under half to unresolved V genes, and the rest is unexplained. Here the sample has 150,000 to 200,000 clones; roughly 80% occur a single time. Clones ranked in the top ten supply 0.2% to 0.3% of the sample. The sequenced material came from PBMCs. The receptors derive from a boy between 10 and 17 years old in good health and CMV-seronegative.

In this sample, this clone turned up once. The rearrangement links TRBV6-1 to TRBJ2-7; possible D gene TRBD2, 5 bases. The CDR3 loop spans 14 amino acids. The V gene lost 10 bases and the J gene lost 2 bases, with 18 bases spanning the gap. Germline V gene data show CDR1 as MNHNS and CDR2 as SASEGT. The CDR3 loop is CATGELVRAYEQYF. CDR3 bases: TGTGCCACCGGGGAACTAGTGCGCGCCTACGAGCAGTACTTC.

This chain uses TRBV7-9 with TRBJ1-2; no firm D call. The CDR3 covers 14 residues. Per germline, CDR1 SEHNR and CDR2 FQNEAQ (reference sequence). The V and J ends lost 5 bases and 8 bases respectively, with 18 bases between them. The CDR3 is CASSPSVGARGYTF. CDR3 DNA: TGTGCCAGCAGCCCTTCCGTGGGCGCTCGGGGCTACACCTTC.

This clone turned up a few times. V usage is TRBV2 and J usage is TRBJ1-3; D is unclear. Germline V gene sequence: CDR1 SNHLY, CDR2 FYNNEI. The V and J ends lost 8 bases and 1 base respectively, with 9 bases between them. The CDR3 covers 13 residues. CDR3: CASRLSSGNTIYF. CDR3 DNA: TGTGCCAGCCGACTCAGTTCTGGAAACACCATATATTTT.